This T cell receptor beta chain is drawn from a study of blood T cell repertoires in COVID-19. Study-wide context: COVID-19 samples from acute and convalescent phases originated in the United States, Italy and Spain. From T cells, B-cell-depleted T cells, or PBMCs came the material, which was cDNA or gDNA.

In the authors' workflow: Amplified reference gene primers provided the basis for estimating nucleated cell counts. Method: immunoSEQ multiplex PCR; TCRdb's copy keeps in-frame clones and lacks some. V and J calls and clone size are given by that table; D and trimming were obtained from the DNA. The sample has around 150,000 clones, 87% seen once. Looked up from germline, CDR1 is LNHDA and CDR2 is SQIVND (reference sequence). V was clipped by 8 bases and J by 2 bases, with 7 bases between them. There are 13 residues in the CDR3. Sequenced input: peripheral blood. The TCR comes from a woman aged 55-69 years who had recovered from COVID-19. The chain employs TRBV19 and TRBJ1-6; D is perhaps TRBD1 (6 bases). The CDR3 protein is CASRTAYNSPLHF. The CDR3, as DNA: TGTGCCAGTCGGACAGCCTATAATTCACCCCTCCACTTT.